These 27 T cell receptor beta chains originate from one sample sequenced in a study of technical replicates of blood from a handful of donors. Sequencing was performed with immunoSEQ multiplex PCR; in TCRdb, only in-frame clones are kept and a portion is missing. Of about 90,000 clones in the sample, 85% to 95% were seen once. Sequenced input: T cells isolated from PBMCs. The receptors were sampled from a human donor in good health.

This sequence joins TRBV7-2 and TRBJ2-7, with 9 bases fitting TRBD2. There are 14 residues in the CDR3. J gave up 3 bases and V 6 bases, and 6 bases lay outside the gene matches. Per the germline V gene, CDR1 is SGHTA and CDR2 is FQGNSA. CDR3 in amino acids: CASSLLAGSYEQYF. CDR3 bases: TGTGCCAGCAGTTTGCTAGCGGGGAGCTACGAGCAGTACTTC.

J is TRBJ2-5 and V is TRBV2; D unclear. Germline V gives CDR1 SNHLY, CDR2 FYNNEI. The CDR3 runs to 13 residues. Trimming took 6 bases from V and 5 from J, leaving 13 bases between them. This CDR3 is CASRESRRETQYF. For the CDR3, the DNA is TGTGCCAGCAGAGAATCCCGTCGGGAGACCCAGTACTTC. Together with reference TRBV2 and TRBJ2-5, the CDR3 gives the full variable domain: EPEVTQTPSHQVTQMGQEVILRCVPISNHLYFYWYRQILGQKVEFLVSFYNNEISEKSEIFDDQFSVERPDGSNFTLKIRSTKLEDSAMYFCASRESRRETQYFGPGTRLLVL.

A single count supports this clone. CDR3 in amino acids: CASSVLAGGPTEAFF. The CDR3 nucleotides read TGTGCCAGCAGCGTCTTGGCGGGGGGGCCCACTGAAGCTTTCTTT. The chain has TRBV9 and TRBJ1-1; the D gene is possibly TRBD1 (6 bases). Germline V gene data show CDR1 as SGDLS and CDR2 as YYNGEE. The CDR3 is 15 residues long. Trimming stripped 2 bases from V and 4 bases from J, with 15 bases between.

The sample holds one count of this clone. The chain has TRBV6-1 and TRBJ1-5; no firm D call. Germline loops: CDR1 MNHNS, CDR2 SASEGT. The CDR3 sequence is 15 residues long. V was pared by 7 bases and J by 3 bases, with 16 bases between. The CDR3 region is CASKRTEPDNQPQHF. Here the CDR3 DNA reads TGTGCCAGCAAAAGAACAGAACCCGACAATCAGCCCCAGCATTTT.

The genes are TRBV6-6 and TRBJ2-6; D is perhaps TRBD1 (5 bases). Germline CDR1 MNHNY, CDR2 SVGAGI (reference sequence). V was shortened by 5 bases and J by 1 base, with 9 bases between the two germline ends. The CDR3 sequence is 15 residues long. CDR3 loop: CASSGHGSGANVLTF. The DNA of the CDR3 is TGTGCCAGCAGTGGACATGGTTCTGGGGCCAACGTCCTGACTTTC.

The chain recombines TRBV6-1 with TRBJ2-3, with TRBD2 identical over 11 bases. The CDR3 covers 17 residues. Germline values: CDR1 MNHNS, CDR2 SASEGT. The junction had 7 bases not matched to a gene; V was cut back by 2 bases and J by 3 bases. The CDR3 DNA follows: TGTGCCAGCAGTGAATGGAGACTAGCGGGGAATACAGATACGCAGTATTTT. Translating gives CASSEWRLAGNTDTQYF.

The chain links TRBV2 to TRBJ2-3; 8 positions match TRBD2. The CDR3 consists of 16 residues. J was trimmed by 1 base and V by 8 bases; bases with no gene match: 11. CDR1 is SNHLY and CDR2 is FYNNEI in the germline V gene. DNA of the CDR3: TGTGCCAGCCGTTCTTTGCAAGCGGGAGGCACAGATACGCAGTATTTT. It yields the protein CASRSLQAGGTDTQYF.

This clone was seen just once. The V and J genes are TRBV5-4 and TRBJ2-3; D gene unclear. Germline loops: CDR1 SGHNT, CDR2 YYREEE (reference sequence). The ends were cut back, 2 bases at V and 6 bases at J, with 10 bases in the middle. The CDR3 is 13 residues long. The CDR3 spells CASSFPYSDTQYF. As DNA, the CDR3 is TGTGCCAGCAGCTTTCCCTATAGCGATACGCAGTATTTT.

This clone was found once. The chain employs TRBV7-9 and TRBJ1-4; possible D gene TRBD1, 5 bases. V was shortened by 3 bases and J by 7 bases, with 12 bases between the two germline ends. Germline V gives CDR1 SEHNR, CDR2 FQNEAQ (reference sequence). The CDR3 totals 14 residues. The CDR3 spells CASSLGGTGEKLFF. The CDR3 bases are TGTGCCAGCAGCTTGGGAGGGACGGGTGAAAAACTGTTTTTT.

V usage is TRBV9 and J usage is TRBJ1-1, with 7 bases identical to TRBD1. Germline loops: CDR1 SGDLS, CDR2 YYNGEE. After removal of 0 bases from V and 4 bases from J, the junction contained 9 bases not matched to a gene. CDR3 length equals 16 residues. This CDR3 is CASSVGEQGLSTEAFF. The DNA for the CDR3 is TGTGCCAGCAGCGTAGGGGAACAGGGGTTAAGCACTGAAGCTTTCTTT.

This rearrangement joins TRBV7-8 to TRBJ1-1, with 7 nucleotides matching TRBD1. The CDR3 loop spans 13 amino acids. The V segment lost 2 bases and the J segment 5 bases; nucleotides outside the gene matches: 2. Germline V gene lookup returns CDR1 SGHVS and CDR2 FQNEAQ. CDR3 DNA: TGTGCCAGCAGCTTACCGGGACAGACTGAAGCTTTCTTT. This codes for CASSLPGQTEAFF.

This chain joins TRBV25-1 and TRBJ2-5; TRBD1 aligns across 11 bases. Matching the DNA end better, TRBJ2-7 makes the J call doubtful. This CDR3 has 13 amino acids. Germline CDR1 and CDR2: MGHDK and SYGVNS. The CDR3 sequence is CASRDRGLHEQYF. CDR3 bases: TGTGCCAGCAGGGACAGGGGGCTTCACGAGCAGTACTTC.

The chain joins TRBV23-1 to TRBJ2-5, with D perhaps matching TRBD2 (5 bases). TRBV23-1 is treated as an ORF (open reading frame) with a function not yet certain. V was trimmed by 4 bases and J by 1 base, leaving 13 bases between them. The CDR3 extends over 15 amino acids. CDR3 in DNA: TGCGCCAGCAGTCGCCCTAGCCAACCCCAAGAGACCCAGTACTTC. Protein product: CASSRPSQPQETQYF.

This chain uses TRBV14 with TRBJ2-3, with a tentative D call TRBD2 (6 bases). The germline V gene encodes CDR1 SGHDN and CDR2 FVKESK. CDR3 length: 14 amino acids. Trimming took 4 bases from V and 4 from J, leaving 12 bases between them. The CDR3 region has the DNA TGTGCCAGCAGCCGCGGGACGATTGCAGATACGCAGTATTTT. Encoded protein: CASSRGTIADTQYF.

The chain links TRBV6-1 to TRBJ2-7, with D perhaps matching TRBD2 (6 bases). CDR1 and CDR2 from the germline V gene are MNHNS and SASEGT. This CDR3 is built from 15 residues. The V end lost 1 base, the J end lost 1 base, and 11 bases lay between the germline ends. The CDR3 sequence: CASSEERGFSYEQYF. CDR3 nucleotides: TGTGCCAGCAGTGAAGAACGGGGGTTTTCCTACGAGCAGTACTTC.

The V call is TRBV10-1, the J call TRBJ2-6; D might be TRBD2 (5 bases). The ends were cut back, 8 bases at V and 4 bases at J, with 9 bases in the middle. The V gene's germline CDR1 is WNHNN and CDR2 SYGVQD (reference sequence). The CDR3 has 13 residues. CDR3 in amino acids: CASGLEGANVLTF. CDR3 nucleotides: TGCGCCAGCGGACTTGAAGGGGCCAACGTCCTGACTTTC.

V gene TRBV7-9 combines with J gene TRBJ1-4; D might be TRBD1 (5 bases). V was trimmed by 7 bases and J by 6 bases, leaving 9 bases between them. CDR3 length: 12 amino acids. Germline V gene data show CDR1 as SEHNR and CDR2 as FQNEAQ (reference sequence). CDR3 coding DNA: TGTGCCAGCACAGGGTTGGATGAAAAACTGTTTTTT. It translates to CASTGLDEKLFF.

CDR3 nucleotide sequence: TGCGCCAGCAGCTTGTTGACGGGACAGCAAAACTATGGCTACACCTTC. Translating it yields CASSLLTGQQNYGYTF. The chain recombines TRBV5-1 with TRBJ1-2; 7 positions agree with TRBD1. This CDR3 is 16 amino acids long. The germline V gene encodes CDR1 SGHRS and CDR2 YFSETQ. V lost 1 base, J lost 2 bases, and 8 bases stayed unmatched.

This clone was found once. The chain links TRBV7-9 to TRBJ2-1, with 12 nucleotides matching TRBD1. The CDR3 runs to 14 residues. CDR1 SEHNR and CDR2 FQNEAQ come from the germline V gene (reference sequence). V dropped 4 bases and J dropped 10; count of bases not matched to a gene: 5. CDR3 residues: CASSYRDRGLEQFF. CDR3 sequence (DNA): TGTGCCAGCAGCTACCGGGACAGGGGGCTCGAGCAGTTCTTC.

The chain is built from TRBV6-5 and TRBJ1-1; 8 bases match TRBD1. CDR1 and CDR2 (germline): MNHEY, SVGAGI. The CDR3 covers 12 residues. V lost 2 bases and J lost 11; bases outside the gene matches: 4. The CDR3 nucleotides read TGTGCCAGCAGTTACCGGACAGGGACCGCTTTCTTT. Residues: CASSYRTGTAFF.

This chain connects TRBV4-1 to TRBJ2-7; 8 bases map to TRBD1. Unmatched junction bases numbered 3, after V lost 4 bases and J lost 1 base. The CDR3 sequence is 14 residues long. Germline V gene data show CDR1 as MGHRA and CDR2 as YSYEKL. DNA of the CDR3: TGCGCCAGCAGCCTCGGACAGGGTTCCTACGAGCAGTACTTC. This encodes CASSLGQGSYEQYF.

The V and J genes are TRBV6-4 and TRBJ2-4, with TRBD2 identical over 8 bases. Germline loops: CDR1 MRHNA, CDR2 SNTAGT. CDR3 length: 19 residues. With 5 bases clipped from V and 0 bases from J, the junction kept 15 bases outside the gene matches. The CDR3 protein is CASSIIPPRLAGAKNIQYF. For the CDR3, the DNA is TGTGCCAGCAGTATCATACCCCCCCGGCTAGCGGGAGCCAAAAACATTCAGTACTTC.

This clone was seen a single time. The V and J genes are TRBV28 and TRBJ2-2, with 8 bases that match TRBD1. Germline V lookup: CDR1 MDHEN, CDR2 SYDVKM. CDR3 length: 17 residues. V shed 9 bases and J 1 base; nucleotides not matched to a gene: 13. The CDR3 reads CASVDRQGILNTGELFF. In DNA form, the CDR3 reads TGTGCCAGTGTGGACAGACAGGGGATTTTGAACACCGGGGAGCTGTTTTTT.

This clone appeared a single time. The chain joins TRBV25-1 to TRBJ2-1, with a weak D call TRBD2 (6 bases). This CDR3 region has 13 residues. Germline assignment: CDR1 MGHDK and CDR2 SYGVNS. The V end was cut by 7 bases, the J end by 4 bases, with 11 bases between. The CDR3 sequence is CASIGGTYNEQFF. The CDR3 DNA sequence: TGTGCCAGCATCGGCGGGACTTACAATGAGCAGTTCTTC.

The chain uses TRBV4-1 and TRBJ2-7; D remains ambiguous. The CDR3 contains 12 residues. Germline V gene lookup returns CDR1 MGHRA and CDR2 YSYEKL. V dropped 6 bases and J dropped 5 bases, with 11 bases sitting between them. For the CDR3, the DNA is TGCGCCAGCAGTTCCGCGGTAAACGAGCAGTACTTC. It translates to CASSSAVNEQYF.

The chain joins TRBV7-9 to TRBJ2-1; D is unresolved. The V end lost 5 bases, the J end lost 4 bases, and 12 bases lay between the germline ends. CDR1 and CDR2 (germline): SEHNR, FQNEAQ (reference sequence). The CDR3 contains 14 residues. The CDR3 loop reads CASSPRGVYNEQFF. For the CDR3, the DNA is TGTGCCAGCAGCCCCCGAGGCGTATACAATGAGCAGTTCTTC.

The gene calls are TRBV5-1 and TRBJ2-1, with D possibly matching TRBD2 (6 bases). Trimming removed 7 bases from V and 2 bases from J, with 16 bases in between. The length of the CDR3 is 15 residues. In germline, CDR1 is SGHRS, CDR2 YFSETQ. For the CDR3, the DNA is TGCGCCAGCTCTCTAGCGTTAGGGCCCTACAATGAGCAGTTCTTC. Its translation: CASSLALGPYNEQFF.